Listed here are 12 T cell receptor beta chains from one sample, sequenced in a study of blood T cells in healthy people across ages (dated by TCRdb to 2013 to 2016). The receptor library was made with 5' RACE. Sequencing instrument: Illumina HiSeq 2500. A second PCR of roughly 6 to 12 cycles was run with a J-beta primer mix and a sample-barcoded 5' primer. TCRdb redid the processing of the public reads, applying fastp at Q25 and MiXCR, and retained in-frame beta chains. Every CDR3 protein is listed once, alongside the most common genes and DNA of its rows. This sample holds hundreds of thousands of distinct CDR3 sequences; over 40% were observed only once. Of the sample, about 30% falls within the top ten clones. Specimen: blood. The receptors come from a man older than 75 in good health.

The chain couples TRBV6-4 to TRBJ2-7; D may be TRBD1 or TRBD2 (6 bases each). The CDR3 loop spans 20 amino acids. The V end was cut by 8 bases, the J end by 5 bases, with 37 bases between. Germline V CDR1 and CDR2: MRHNA, SNTAGT. CDR3 residues: CASSREGGRGCLRCPDEQYF. The CDR3 DNA sequence: TGTGCCAGCTCCCGTGAGGGGGGCAGGGGCTGTTTGAGGTGCCCTGACGAGCAGTACTTC.

The rearrangement links TRBV11-2 to TRBJ2-7; D gene ambiguous. The CDR3 totals 17 residues. The V and J ends lost 1 base and 2 bases respectively, with 18 bases between them. The germline CDR1 and CDR2 sequences are SGHAT and FQNNGV. The CDR3 DNA is TGTGCCAGCAGCTTAGTTAGAGCAGGCTCGAACCCCTACGAGCAGTACTTC. Translated: CASSLVRAGSNPYEQYF.

The J gene is TRBJ1-2, the V gene TRBV7-9; 11 nucleotides align to TRBD1. Per the germline V gene, CDR1 is SEHNR and CDR2 is FQNEAQ (reference sequence). V was clipped by 5 bases and J by 3 bases; unmatched bases: 5. The CDR3 spans 15 residues. The CDR3 loop reads CASSAGQGGYYGYTF. CDR3 sequence (DNA): TGTGCCAGCAGCGCGGGACAGGGGGGTTACTATGGCTACACCTTC. The whole variable domain, filled in from reference TRBV7-9 and TRBJ1-2, reads DTGVSQNPRHKITKRGQNVTFRCDPISEHNRLYWYRQTLGQGPEFLTYFQNEAQLEKSRLLSDRFSAERPKGSFSTLEIQRTEQGDSAMYLCASSAGQGGYYGYTFGSGTRLTVV.

The gene calls are TRBV15 and TRBJ2-5; the D is unclear. The CDR3 spans 14 residues. From germline, CDR1 is LNHNV and CDR2 YYDKDF (reference sequence). V shed 0 bases and J shed 5 bases, with 10 bases lying between them. In nucleotides, the CDR3 is TGTGCCACCAGCAGAGATCTAGTAGAGGAGACCCAGTACTTC. Its translation is CATSRDLVEETQYF.

V and J are TRBV27 and TRBJ2-5, with TRBD2 matching 8 bases. J was trimmed by 11 bases and V by 5 bases; bases with no gene match: 7. This CDR3 is 12 amino acids long. Germline-derived CDR1 and CDR2 are MNHEY and SMNVEV (reference sequence). The DNA of the CDR3 is TGTGCCAGCAGTAGAACTAGCGGCAGACAGTACTTC. Translated: CASSRTSGRQYF.

The chain has TRBV7-9 and TRBJ2-6, with D unresolved. Germline lookup yields CDR1 SEHNR and CDR2 FQNEAQ (reference sequence). Trimming left V 5 bases short and J 4 bases short, with 3 bases between. The CDR3 has 12 residues. The CDR3 nucleotides read TGTGCCAGCAGCGCGGGGGCCAACGTCCTGACTTTC. This translates into CASSAGANVLTF.

This clonotype was seen a few times. The V gene is TRBV19, the J gene TRBJ2-5; D remains ambiguous. V was shortened by 5 bases and J by 1 base, with 8 bases between the two germline ends. The CDR3 length is 13 residues. Germline CDR1 and CDR2: LNHDA and SQIVND (reference sequence). The CDR3 nucleotides are TGTGCCAGTAGTTCGAGCTCCCAAGAGACCCAGTACTTC. Protein: CASSSSSQETQYF.

The chain employs TRBV28 and TRBJ2-1; TRBD2 agrees at 8 bases. The length of the CDR3 is 16 residues. The V gene's germline CDR1 is MDHEN and CDR2 SYDVKM. J gave up 8 bases and V 5 bases, and 14 bases lay outside the gene matches. Here the CDR3 reads CASSPQVAGMRDEQFF. Here the CDR3 DNA reads TGTGCCAGCAGTCCTCAGGTAGCGGGGATGAGGGATGAGCAGTTCTTC.

As regards this clonotype: The junction and the germline gene differ at one end; a read error may be behind it. The V call is TRBV5-1, the J call TRBJ2-7; 9 bases are shared with TRBD1. CDR1 and CDR2 from the germline V gene are SGHRS and YFSETQ. The CDR3 consists of 16 residues. The CDR3 reads CASSLEKGTGIYGQYF. CDR3 DNA: TGCGCCAGCAGCTTGGAGAAAGGGACAGGGATCTACGGGCAGTACTTC. Complete variable domain (other parts from reference TRBV5-1 and TRBJ2-7): KAGVTQTPRYLIKTRGQQVTLSCSPISGHRSVSWYQQTPGQGLQFLFEYFSETQRNKGNFPGRFSGRQFSNSRSEMNVSTLELGDSALYLCASSLEKGTGIYGQYFGPGTRLTVT.

This clonotype occurred many times. The gene calls are TRBV6-6 and TRBJ2-5; the D gene is possibly TRBD1 (6 bases). V lost 7 bases to trimming and J lost 5 bases, with 14 bases between them. CDR3 length equals 13 residues. The V gene's germline CDR1 is MNHNY and CDR2 SVGAGI (reference sequence). The CDR3 loop is CASTLGGEETQYF. In DNA form, the CDR3 reads TGTGCCAGCACCTTAGGGGGTGAGGAGACCCAGTACTTC.

This clonotype was seen more than once but under ten times. This chain joins TRBV29-1 and TRBJ2-7; TRBD2 matches at 9 bases. After removal of 4 bases from V and 3 bases from J, the junction contained 10 bases not matched to a gene. CDR3 length: 15 amino acids. In germline, CDR1 is SQVTM, CDR2 ANQGSEA. CDR3 in DNA: TGCAGCGTTGCAGGTAGCGGGGGATATCACTACGAGCAGTACTTC. Translated, it gives CSVAGSGGYHYEQYF.

The chain uses TRBV28 and TRBJ2-7, with TRBD2 identical over 11 bases. The CDR3 has 15 residues. The V and J ends lost 4 bases and 4 bases, in that order; junction bases with no gene match: 6. Germline values: CDR1 MDHEN, CDR2 SYDVKM. CDR3 in DNA: TGTGCCAGCAGTTCGATACTAGCGGGAGTATACGAGCAGTACTTC. It codes for CASSSILAGVYEQYF.